This TCR beta chain was identified in a study of CD8 T cell repertoires and HIV-1 epitope variants. Study results and caveats: The assay identified only TCR beta chains of antigen-proliferating T cells.

This clone was observed once. Its antigen is unidentified. Assay used: immunoSEQ multiplex PCR; TCRdb lists only in-frame clones, some missing. In the table there are about 90,000 clones, roughly 77% of which are singletons. The trim removed 4 bases at V and 0 bases at J, leaving 2 bases unmatched. From germline, CDR1 is SGHRS and CDR2 YFSETQ. The CDR3 contains 14 residues. This receptor was taken from a male donor with HIV. Material: uncultured baseline CD8+ T cells from peripheral blood mononuclear cells (PBMCs). The V and J genes are TRBV5-1 and TRBJ2-3, with 7 bases that match TRBD1. The CDR3 spells CASSGTVSTDTQYF. The DNA for the CDR3 is TGCGCCAGCAGCGGGACAGTTAGCACAGATACGCAGTATTTT.